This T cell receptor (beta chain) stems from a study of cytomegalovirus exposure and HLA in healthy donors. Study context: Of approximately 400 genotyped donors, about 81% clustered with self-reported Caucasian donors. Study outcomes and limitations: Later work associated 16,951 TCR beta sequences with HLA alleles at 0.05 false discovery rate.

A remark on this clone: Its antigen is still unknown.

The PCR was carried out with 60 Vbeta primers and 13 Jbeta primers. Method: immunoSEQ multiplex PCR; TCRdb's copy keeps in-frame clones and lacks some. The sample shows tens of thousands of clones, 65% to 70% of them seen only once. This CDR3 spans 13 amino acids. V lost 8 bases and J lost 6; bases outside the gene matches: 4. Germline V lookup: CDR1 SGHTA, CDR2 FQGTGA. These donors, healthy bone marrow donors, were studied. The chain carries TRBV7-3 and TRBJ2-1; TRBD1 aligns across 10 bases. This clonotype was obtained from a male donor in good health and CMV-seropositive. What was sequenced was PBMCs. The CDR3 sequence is CASGGTGVNEQFF. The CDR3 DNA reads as TGTGCCAGCGGCGGGACAGGGGTCAATGAGCAGTTCTTC.